These 25 T cell receptor beta chains originate from one sample sequenced in a study of CD8 T cells in Susac syndrome. RNA in amounts of roughly 0.5 to 1 ug was reverse transcribed with random hexamers. MiXCR, applied by TCRdb to the immunoSEQ multiplex PCR reads, yields one record per CDR3 protein. Found here are about 120,000 distinct CDR3 sequences, nearly 96% of them singletons; the top ten hold 0.12% to 0.15%. Material: CD4+ T cells from PBMCs. Source of these receptors: a human donor with Susac syndrome.

This clonotype was seen just once. The CDR3: CASMQMTGKETQYF. The DNA of the CDR3 is TGTGCCAGCATGCAAATGACAGGGAAAGAGACCCAGTACTTC. V and J are TRBV5-4 and TRBJ2-5; 7 bases line up with TRBD1. The CDR3 covers 14 residues. The germline V gene has CDR1 SGHNT and CDR2 YYREEE (reference sequence). After removal of 6 bases from V and 3 bases from J, the junction contained 8 bases not matched to a gene.

The genes are TRBV3-1 and TRBJ1-4; possibly TRBD1 for D (6 bases). V lost 1 base to trimming and J lost 4 bases, with 13 bases between them. This CDR3 comprises 16 residues. Germline V gives CDR1 LGHDT, CDR2 YNNKEL (reference sequence). The CDR3 DNA is TGTGCCAGCAGCCAAGCGGTACAGGGCCTTAATGAAAAACTGTTTTTT. This encodes CASSQAVQGLNEKLFF.

The chain is built from TRBV4-1 and TRBJ2-2, with 11 bases fitting TRBD2. This CDR3 contains 16 residues. The germline V gene has CDR1 MGHRA and CDR2 YSYEKL. V lost 3 bases, J lost 6 bases, and 6 bases stayed unmatched. The CDR3 protein is CASSHSLAGGSGELFF. CDR3 sequence (DNA): TGCGCCAGCAGCCACTCCCTAGCGGGAGGTTCCGGGGAGCTGTTTTTT.

V is TRBV20-1 and J is TRBJ2-7; D is possibly TRBD1 or TRBD2 (6 bases each). The CDR3 runs to 14 residues. Germline CDR1 is DFQATT and CDR2 is SNEGSKA (reference sequence). V lost 6 bases and J 1 base, leaving 16 bases between the germline ends. CDR3 bases: TGCAGTGCGTACCCTAGGGGGGCTTCCTACGAGCAGTACTTC. Residues: CSAYPRGASYEQYF.

The chain combines TRBV20-1 with TRBJ2-1; possible D gene TRBD2, 5 bases. This CDR3 contains 15 residues. Germline CDR1 DFQATT, CDR2 SNEGSKA (reference sequence). The ends were cut back, 1 base at V and 9 bases at J, with 19 bases in the middle. The CDR3 loop is CSARGRWRAGGEQFF. The CDR3 region has the DNA TGCAGTGCTAGAGGTCGCTGGCGCGCGGGCGGTGAGCAGTTCTTC.

The chain carries TRBV6-5 and TRBJ2-3, with a tentative D call TRBD1 (6 bases). Trimming took off 5 bases at V and 1 base at J, with 13 bases between the two ends. Per germline, CDR1 MNHEY and CDR2 SVGAGI. CDR3 length: 15 residues. CDR3 nucleotides: TGTGCCAGCAGTCCGCAGGGGACGGGCACAGATACGCAGTATTTT. It encodes CASSPQGTGTDTQYF.

The V call is TRBV29-1, the J call TRBJ1-2; D ambiguous. The CDR3 is 11 amino acids. Looked up from germline, CDR1 is SQVTM and CDR2 is ANQGSEA. Deletions cut 3 bases from V and 8 bases from J, with 10 bases between. CDR3 nucleotide sequence: TGCAGCGTTGACGGTGTCGGAGGCTACACCTTC. This translates into CSVDGVGGYTF.

This chain joins TRBV10-3 and TRBJ1-2; D uncertain. The CDR3 runs to 10 residues. Germline V lookup: CDR1 ENHRY, CDR2 SYGVKD. Trimming pared 11 bases from V and 7 bases from J, leaving 11 bases between. The CDR3 DNA reads as TGTGCCTCCAAAGGTAGTGGCTACACCTTC. Encoded protein: CASKGSGYTF.

The chain uses TRBV12-3 or TRBV12-4 and TRBJ2-2, with D hard to call. The CDR3 loop spans 14 amino acids. V was cut by 6 bases and J by 3 bases, with 11 bases left in between. The chain's CDR3 is CASRPLVYTGELFF. CDR3 sequence (DNA): TGTGCCAGCAGGCCCTTGGTTTACACCGGGGAGCTGTTTTTT.

This chain uses TRBV20-1 with TRBJ1-5, with 10 bases fitting TRBD1. Germline assignment: CDR1 DFQATT and CDR2 SNEGSKA (reference sequence). Unmatched junction bases numbered 9, after V lost 0 bases and J lost 4 bases. The CDR3 is 17 residues long. The CDR3 coding sequence is TGCAGTGCTAGAGATTCTGGGACAGGGGCTCATAATCAGCCCCAGCATTTT. Translated: CSARDSGTGAHNQPQHF.

With respect to this clonotype: One end of the junction varies from germline; a read error may be responsible. This chain uses TRBV29-1 with TRBJ2-7; either TRBD1 or TRBD2 may supply D (6 bases each). The CDR3 sequence is 13 residues long. The germline CDR1 and CDR2 sequences are SQVTM and ANQGSEA. DNA for the CDR3: TGCAGCGTTGGGGAACAGGGAGGAACCGCTCGTGACTTC. Residues: CSVGEQGGTARDF.

The chain's CDR3 is CASSPYDREAFF. The CDR3 DNA follows: TGTGCCAGTAGTCCCTACGACAGGGAAGCTTTCTTT. The chain joins TRBV19 to TRBJ1-1; tentative D call: TRBD1 (6 bases). V was pared by 5 bases and J by 8 bases, with 12 bases between. The V gene's germline CDR1 is LNHDA and CDR2 SQIVND (reference sequence). The CDR3 covers 12 residues. Full variable domain (missing parts from reference TRBV19 and TRBJ1-1): DGGITQSPKYLFRKEGQNVTLSCEQNLNHDAMYWYRQDPGQGLRLIYYSQIVNDFQKGDIAEGYSVSREKKESFPLTVTSAQKNPTAFYLCASSPYDREAFFGQGTRLTVV.

The chain has TRBV29-1 and TRBJ1-2; no firm D call. Germline V CDR1 and CDR2: SQVTM, ANQGSEA. The germline V and J ends were trimmed by 7 bases and 0 bases, with 12 bases remaining between them. The length of the CDR3 is 13 residues. This CDR3 reads CSASGWTNYGYTF. In DNA form, the CDR3 reads TGCAGCGCCAGCGGGTGGACTAACTATGGCTACACCTTC.

This clonotype was seen once. V is TRBV4-3 and J is TRBJ2-5, with 7 bases aligning to TRBD2. The CDR3 covers 18 residues. The J segment lost 5 bases and the V segment lost 0 bases, leaving 15 bases of the junction unmatched. Germline values: CDR1 LGHNA, CDR2 YSLEER. As DNA, the CDR3 is TGCGCCAGCAGCCAAGATCTGCCCCTCGGTCGTAGCGGGGAGACCCAGTACTTC. Protein product: CASSQDLPLGRSGETQYF.

V is TRBV24-1 and J is TRBJ1-1; D is perhaps TRBD1 (5 bases). The CDR3 has 12 amino acids. Trimming removed 3 bases from V and 4 bases from J, with 5 bases in between. CDR1 and CDR2 from the germline V gene are KGHDR and SFDVKD. In DNA form, the CDR3 reads TGTGCCACCAGTGATGGGGGCACTGAAGCTTTCTTT. As protein: CATSDGGTEAFF.

The chain employs TRBV11-1 and TRBJ2-2; the match to TRBD2 covers 7 bases. Germline V gene lookup returns CDR1 SGHAT and CDR2 FQDESV (reference sequence). The length of the CDR3 is 15 residues. The V and J ends lost 8 bases and 2 bases, in that order; junction bases with no gene match: 8. For the CDR3, the DNA is TGTGCCAGCGGATCCCGCGGGAGAAACACCGGGGAGCTGTTTTTT. It yields the protein CASGSRGRNTGELFF.

The chain combines TRBV5-1 with TRBJ2-2; 8 bases match TRBD2. J gave up 3 bases and V 6 bases, and 7 bases lay outside the gene matches. Germline-derived CDR1 and CDR2 are SGHRS and YFSETQ. CDR3 length equals 15 residues. This chain's CDR3 is CASKAGRADTGELFF. Written as DNA, the CDR3 is TGCGCCAGCAAAGCCGGGAGGGCCGACACCGGGGAGCTGTTTTTT.

J is TRBJ2-7 and V is TRBV27, with D perhaps TRBD1 (5 bases). The V gene lost 2 bases and the J gene lost 7 bases, with 15 bases spanning the gap. The CDR3 contains 14 residues. Looked up from germline, CDR1 is MNHEY and CDR2 is SMNVEV (reference sequence). In DNA form, the CDR3 reads TGTGCCAGCAGTTTAAGACAGTACCCTGGAGAGCAGTACTTC. This sequence encodes CASSLRQYPGEQYF.

This chain uses TRBV6-1 with TRBJ2-7, with TRBD1 as a possible D gene (6 bases). The CDR3 is 13 residues long. The germline gives CDR1 MNHNS, CDR2 SASEGT. V lost 2 bases to trimming and J lost 3 bases, with 8 bases between them. CDR3 protein: CASSEWGLYEQYF. In DNA, the CDR3 is TGTGCCAGCAGTGAATGGGGGCTCTACGAGCAGTACTTC.

The V call is TRBV24-1, the J call TRBJ1-5; 7 bases align to TRBD1. The V gene end was trimmed by 4 bases and the J gene end by 2 bases; junction bases not matched to a gene: 4. CDR3 length: 15 amino acids. Germline CDR1 KGHDR, CDR2 SFDVKD. This chain's CDR3 is CATSDRDSGNQPQHF. The CDR3 DNA reads TGTGCCACCAGTGACCGGGACAGCGGCAATCAGCCCCAGCATTTT.

The rearrangement links TRBV30 to TRBJ2-2, with a tentative D call TRBD2 (6 bases). Per the germline V gene, CDR1 is GTSNPN and CDR2 is SVGIG (reference sequence). V was pared by 0 bases and J by 4 bases, with 12 bases between. This CDR3 region has 15 residues. The CDR3, as DNA: TGTGCCTGGAGTGTGGGCCATAGCGGCACCGGGGAGCTGTTTTTT. Translated: CAWSVGHSGTGELFF.

The gene calls are TRBV29-1 and TRBJ2-1; 7 nucleotides agree with TRBD1. CDR3 length equals 15 residues. Trimming removed 5 bases from V and 0 bases from J; junction bases left unmatched: 7. Germline V gene sequence: CDR1 SQVTM, CDR2 ANQGSEA. DNA of the CDR3: TGCAGCGTTTACAACAGGGGAAGCTCCTACAATGAGCAGTTCTTC. Translation: CSVYNRGSSYNEQFF.

V is TRBV30 and J is TRBJ1-2; the D is unclear. CDR1 and CDR2 (germline): GTSNPN, SVGIG (reference sequence). The CDR3 covers 12 residues. V shed 4 bases and J shed 4 bases, with 10 bases lying between them. CDR3 bases: TGTGCCTGGACAGATAAGGGCTATGGCTACACCTTC. It is translated as CAWTDKGYGYTF.

The chain has TRBV30 and TRBJ2-1; D is tentatively TRBD1 or TRBD2 (5 bases each). CDR3 size: 14 residues. Germline V gene lookup returns CDR1 GTSNPN and CDR2 SVGIG (reference sequence). The ends were cut back, 1 base at V and 4 bases at J, with 11 bases in the middle. CDR3 in DNA: TGTGCCTGGAGTGGGGGGACGGGTTACAATGAGCAGTTCTTC. This codes for CAWSGGTGYNEQFF.

The genes are TRBV3-1 and TRBJ2-3, with a tentative D call TRBD1 (5 bases). V lost 7 bases, J lost 4 bases, and 12 bases lay in between. There are 13 residues in the CDR3. The germline V gene encodes CDR1 LGHDT and CDR2 YNNKEL (reference sequence). CDR3 nucleotide sequence: TGTGCCAGCAACAGTCAGGGATCAGATACGCAGTATTTT. It translates to CASNSQGSDTQYF.